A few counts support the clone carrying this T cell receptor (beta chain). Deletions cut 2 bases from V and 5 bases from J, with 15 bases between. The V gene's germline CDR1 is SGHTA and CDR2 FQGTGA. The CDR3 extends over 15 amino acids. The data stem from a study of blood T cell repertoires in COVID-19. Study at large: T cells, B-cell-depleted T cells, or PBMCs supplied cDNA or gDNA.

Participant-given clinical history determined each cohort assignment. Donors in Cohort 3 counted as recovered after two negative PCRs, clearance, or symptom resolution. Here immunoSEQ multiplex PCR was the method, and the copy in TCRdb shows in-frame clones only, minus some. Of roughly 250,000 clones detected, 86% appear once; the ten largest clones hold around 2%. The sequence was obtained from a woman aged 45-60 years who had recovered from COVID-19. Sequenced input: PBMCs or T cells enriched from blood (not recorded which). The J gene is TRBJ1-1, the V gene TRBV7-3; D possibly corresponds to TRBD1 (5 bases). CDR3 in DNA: TGTGCCAGCAGCTTATTTCAGGGTGGTCAGACTGAAGCTTTCTTT. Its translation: CASSLFQGGQTEAFF.